The source of this T cell receptor beta chain is a study of CD8 T cells in ankylosing spondylitis. General study findings and limits: Seemingly characteristic of ankylosing spondylitis blood was a TCR beta motif consisting of about 8 highly homologous variants. Matched ankylosing spondylitis synovial fluid reportedly contained a significantly enriched population of disease-linked clones. Past studies reported some motif variants in reactive arthritis synovial fluid and blood.

This clonotype was counted many times. Its antigen is not known. This CDR3 is 17 amino acids long. The germline V gene encodes CDR1 MDHEN and CDR2 SYDVKM. Trimming at V came to 5 bases and at J to 6 bases, leaving 8 bases not matched to a gene. Quantitative 5'-RACE was performed with molecular barcodes, and it yielded the TCR beta libraries. TCRdb redid the calling of the 5' RACE reads with MiXCR, one entry per CDR3 protein. The repertoire holds 150,000 to 200,000 distinct CDR3 sequences, 15% to 20% seen once, with about 8% in the top ten. This TCR was sampled from a male donor with ankylosing spondylitis or in good health (not recorded which). The genes are TRBV28 and TRBJ2-1; TRBD2 agrees at 15 bases. Sequencing used blood, either unsorted or a sorted T cell fraction (not recorded which). The CDR3: CASSHGLAGGPGNEQFF. The CDR3 DNA is TGTGCCAGCAGTCACGGACTAGCGGGAGGGCCAGGCAATGAGCAGTTCTTC.